This paragraph covers one T cell receptor beta chain sequence. Its target is not known. The data belong to a study of PD-1 blockade in classical Hodgkin lymphoma. J lost 5 bases, V lost 3 bases, and 4 bases had no gene match. Looked up from germline, CDR1 is SGHRS and CDR2 is YFSETQ. The CDR3 consists of 14 residues. Some clones are missing from TCRdb's copy, which holds only in-frame ones; the method was immunoSEQ multiplex PCR. The sample has 89,000 or so clones, around 90% seen once. With no exception, relapse followed autologous stem cell transplantation in all patients, and brentuximab vedotin exposure varied. Whole-study findings and limits: There was a significant rise in CD4+ TCR diversity by C4D1, with no such rise for CD8+. Complete responders possessed baseline diversity comparable to newly diagnosed patients. Repertoire difference causes, possibly disease activity or prior therapy, remain undefined. At baseline, newly diagnosed patients reportedly showed less TCR diversity than healthy donors.

The chain combines TRBV5-1 with TRBJ2-2, with 7 nucleotides matching TRBD1. The TCR sequence derives from a human donor with classical Hodgkin lymphoma. The material was peripheral blood mononuclear cells (PBMCs), obtained before the second cycle of nivolumab. For the CDR3, the DNA is TGCGCCAGCAGCTCCTTACAGGGGACCGGGGAGCTGTTTTTT. Translation gives CASSSLQGTGELFF.